This T cell receptor beta chain came from a study of T cell repertoires in cytomegalovirus infection. At the level of the study: Used in the study were CMV epitopes, some recently identified and HLA-C-restricted, others well-studied and HLA-B-restricted. It was the public TCR beta signatures that indicated both CMV infection and matching HLA type.

Overall study results and limits: There were HLA-C-restricted CMV-specific TCR beta clonotypes dominating the ex vivo response. Pooled public TCR beta family frequency picked out CMV carriers with the relevant HLA.

A remark on this clonotype: Its antigen is undetermined.

V dropped 3 bases and J dropped 4 bases, with 12 bases sitting between them. The length of the CDR3 is 14 residues. The germline V gene encodes CDR1 SEHNR and CDR2 FQNEAQ (reference sequence). MiXCR was run by TCRdb on the reads, yielding one entry per CDR3 protein. The table has approximately 300,000 distinct CDR3 sequences, around a quarter seen once. This material consisted of cultured PBMCs, taken from culture after CMV antigen stimulation. The chain employs TRBV7-9 and TRBJ1-2; D remains ambiguous. This TCR came from a human donor in good health (CMV status not recorded). Some clones in this sample may be carry-over from other donors' samples. Here the CDR3 DNA reads TGTGCCAGCAGCTTCTCCGCTGTCAGCTATGGCTACACCTTC. Amino acid sequence: CASSFSAVSYGYTF.